This TCR beta chain was sequenced for a study of blood T cell repertoires in COVID-19 (dated by TCRdb to between 2020 and 2021). For the study in its entirety: Collaborator samples came from the United States, Italy and Spain and covered acute and convalescent phases of COVID-19. The prospective study material was composed of cDNA or gDNA derived from T cells, B-cell-depleted T cells, or PBMCs. Deeply sampled blood TCRbeta repertoires from subjects exposed to, actively infected with, or recovered from COVID-19 were included in the dataset. A freely available public database, intended as a resource for researchers studying the immune response to SARS-CoV-2, is where the repertoires were released. Samples came from the ongoing ImmuneRACE study (first 160 participants) plus 1,254 subjects from 6 global collaborators. Sample metadata almost always included a de-identified subject ID, COVID-19 status, age in years and sex. Where HLA class I and class II types were available, the types were taken from metadata supplied by the sample provider, not from assay-based typing.

Participants in the prospective study were enrolled through a virtual design, were aged about 18 to 100 years, and lived in 20 to 30 United States geographic areas. In the prospective study, cohorts were assigned on the basis of participant-reported clinical history obtained from a screening survey and a study questionnaire. Mobile phlebotomists in the prospective study collected whole blood, serum and a nasopharyngeal or oropharyngeal swab from every participant. Additional blood draws and questionnaires over an approximately two-month period could optionally be provided by prospective study participants. Prospective study blood samples were shipped either frozen or at room temperature before DNA extraction. This clone is a singleton in its sample. Its antigen remains undetermined. Nothing much larger sits one base from this clone, and base qualities are not available. Broad study findings and their caveats: How much clinical and demographic metadata was included differed by source and by participant, and the metadata was provided uncurated.

V is trimmed back by 5 bases and J by 1 base, and the junction contains 14 bases that no gene match accounts for. CDR1 and CDR2, looked up from the germline V gene, are SGHVS and FQNEAQ. There are 18 amino acids in the CDR3, from cysteine to phenylalanine inclusive. The entry retains the CDR3 DNA only, 54 bases that are in frame from base 1. TCRbeta CDR3 regions were amplified from genomic DNA by means of the immunoSEQ Assay, a bias-controlled multiplex PCR. On the authors' methods: Within the assay, amplification of reference gene primers was used to estimate how many nucleated cells each sample contained. Sequence reads were collapsed and filtered to measure the absolute abundance of every unique TCRbeta CDR3 rearrangement. For each sample, productive Simpson clonality was calculated as the square root of Simpson's diversity index across productive rearrangements. The immuneACCESS repertoire file appears here via TCRdb, limited to in-frame rearrangements. These files lack a portion of the clones; in checked studies, under half of the deficit traces to unresolved V genes, and the cause of the others is not known. V and J calls and clone size are given by that table; D and trimming were obtained from the DNA. The sample table records roughly 250,000 clones; around 87% of these occur just once. Of the sample, just under 6.5% falls within the top ten clones.

The receptor comes from a woman in her twenties or thirties with acute COVID-19. This receptor chain uses TRBV7-8 and TRBJ2-3; 8 nucleotides in the junction match TRBD2. The sample taken for sequencing was PBMCs or T cells enriched from blood (not recorded which). The nucleotides are TGTGCCAGCAGCCGGCCACGCGGGGGGCAGGTCGGCACAGATACGCAGTATTTT. This sequence encodes CASSRPRGGQVGTDTQYF.